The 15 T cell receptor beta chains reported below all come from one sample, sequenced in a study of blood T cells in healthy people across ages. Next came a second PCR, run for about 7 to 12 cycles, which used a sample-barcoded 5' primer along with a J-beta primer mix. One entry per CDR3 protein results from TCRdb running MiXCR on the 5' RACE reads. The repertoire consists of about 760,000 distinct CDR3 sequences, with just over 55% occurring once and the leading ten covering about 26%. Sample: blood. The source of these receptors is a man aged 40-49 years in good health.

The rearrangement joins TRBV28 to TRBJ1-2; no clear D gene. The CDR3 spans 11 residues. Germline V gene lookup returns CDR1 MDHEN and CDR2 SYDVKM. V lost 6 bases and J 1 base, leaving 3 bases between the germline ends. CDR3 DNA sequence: TGTGCCAGCAGCATTAACTATGGCTACACCTTC. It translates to CASSINYGYTF.

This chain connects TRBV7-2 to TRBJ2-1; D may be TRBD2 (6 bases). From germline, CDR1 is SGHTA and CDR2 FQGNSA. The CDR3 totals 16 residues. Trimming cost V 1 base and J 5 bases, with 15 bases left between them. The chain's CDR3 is CASSLGAPGGHNEQFF. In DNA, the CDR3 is TGTGCCAGCAGCTTAGGAGCCCCCGGGGGTCACAATGAGCAGTTCTTC. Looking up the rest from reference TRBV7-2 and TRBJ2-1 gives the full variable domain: GAGVSQSPSNKVTEKGKDVELRCDPISGHTALYWYRQSLGQGLEFLIYFQGNSAPDKSGLPSDRFSAERTGGSVSTLTIQRTQQEDSAVYLCASSLGAPGGHNEQFFGPGTRLTVL.

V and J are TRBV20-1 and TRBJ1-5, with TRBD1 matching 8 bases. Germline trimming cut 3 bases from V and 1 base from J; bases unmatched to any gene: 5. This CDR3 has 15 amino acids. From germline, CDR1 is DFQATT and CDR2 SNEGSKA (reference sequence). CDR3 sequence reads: CSASVDRGSNQPQHF. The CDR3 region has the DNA TGCAGTGCTAGTGTCGACAGGGGAAGCAATCAGCCCCAGCATTTT.

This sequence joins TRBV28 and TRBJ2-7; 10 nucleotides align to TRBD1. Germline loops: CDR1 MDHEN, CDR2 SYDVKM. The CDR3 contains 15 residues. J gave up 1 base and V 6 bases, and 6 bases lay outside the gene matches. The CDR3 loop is CASRKAGQGSYEQYF. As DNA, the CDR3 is TGTGCCAGCAGAAAGGCGGGACAGGGGTCCTACGAGCAGTACTTC.

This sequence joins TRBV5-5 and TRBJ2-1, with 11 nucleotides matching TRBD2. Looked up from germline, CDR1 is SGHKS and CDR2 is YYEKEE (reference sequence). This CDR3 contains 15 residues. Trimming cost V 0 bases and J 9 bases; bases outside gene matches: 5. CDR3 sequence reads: CASSLASGRSGEQFF. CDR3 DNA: TGTGCCAGCAGCTTGGCTAGCGGGAGGTCGGGTGAGCAGTTCTTC.

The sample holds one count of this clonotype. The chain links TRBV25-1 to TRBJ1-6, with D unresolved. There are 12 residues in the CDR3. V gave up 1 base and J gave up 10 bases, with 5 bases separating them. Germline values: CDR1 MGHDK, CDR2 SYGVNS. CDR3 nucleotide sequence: TGTGCCAGCAGTGAATGGAAATCACCCCTCCACTTT. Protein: CASSEWKSPLHF.

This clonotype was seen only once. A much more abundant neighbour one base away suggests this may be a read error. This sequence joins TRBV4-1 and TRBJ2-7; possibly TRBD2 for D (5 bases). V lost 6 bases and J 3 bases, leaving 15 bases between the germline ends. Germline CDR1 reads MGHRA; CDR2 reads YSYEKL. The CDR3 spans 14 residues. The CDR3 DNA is TGCGCCAGCAGGGTTGGAGGCGAGGACTACGAGCAGTACTTC. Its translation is CASRVGGEDYEQYF.

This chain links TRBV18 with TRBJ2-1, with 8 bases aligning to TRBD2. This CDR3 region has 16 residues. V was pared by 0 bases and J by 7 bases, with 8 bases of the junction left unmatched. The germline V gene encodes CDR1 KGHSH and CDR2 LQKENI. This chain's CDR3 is CASSPPTGTSINEQFF. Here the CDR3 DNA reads TGTGCCAGCTCACCACCGACCGGGACTAGTATTAATGAGCAGTTCTTC.

DNA of the CDR3: TGCAGTGCTAGACCCTTCCAGCGGGGTAGGGACTATGGCTACACCTTC. Its protein product is CSARPFQRGRDYGYTF. The chain joins TRBV20-1 to TRBJ1-2, with no clear D. Deletions cut 2 bases from V and 3 bases from J, with 19 bases between. The CDR3 sequence is 16 residues long. The germline V gene encodes CDR1 DFQATT and CDR2 SNEGSKA (reference sequence).

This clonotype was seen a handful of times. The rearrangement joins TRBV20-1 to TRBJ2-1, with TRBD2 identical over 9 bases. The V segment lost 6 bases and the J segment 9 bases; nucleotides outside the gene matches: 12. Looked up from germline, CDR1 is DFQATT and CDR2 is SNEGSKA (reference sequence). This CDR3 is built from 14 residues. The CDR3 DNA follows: TGCAGTGCCCACACCGGGACTAGCAGACCTGAGCAGTTCTTC. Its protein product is CSAHTGTSRPEQFF.

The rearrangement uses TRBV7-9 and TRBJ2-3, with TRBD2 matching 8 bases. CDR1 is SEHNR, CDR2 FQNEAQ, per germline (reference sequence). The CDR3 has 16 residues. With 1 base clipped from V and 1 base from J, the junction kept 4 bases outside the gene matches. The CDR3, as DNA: TGTGCCAGCAGCTTAGATGCGGGGGGACGCACAGATACGCAGTATTTT. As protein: CASSLDAGGRTDTQYF.

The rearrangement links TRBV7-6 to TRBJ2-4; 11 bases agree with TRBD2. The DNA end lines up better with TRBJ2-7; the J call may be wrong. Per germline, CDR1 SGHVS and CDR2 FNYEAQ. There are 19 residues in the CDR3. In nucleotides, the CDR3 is TGTGCCAGCAGCTTAGGCGATAGCGGGAGGGGACGGGTGAACTACGAGCAGTACTTC. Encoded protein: CASSLGDSGRGRVNYEQYF.

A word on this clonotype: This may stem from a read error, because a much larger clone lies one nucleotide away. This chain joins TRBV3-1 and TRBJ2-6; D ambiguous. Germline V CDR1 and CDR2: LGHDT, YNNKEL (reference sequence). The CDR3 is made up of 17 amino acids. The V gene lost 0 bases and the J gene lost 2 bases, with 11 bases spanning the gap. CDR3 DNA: TGTGCCAGCAGCCAAGAAAGACGAATCCCTGGGGCCAACGTCCTGACTTTC. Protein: CASSQERRIPGANVLTF.

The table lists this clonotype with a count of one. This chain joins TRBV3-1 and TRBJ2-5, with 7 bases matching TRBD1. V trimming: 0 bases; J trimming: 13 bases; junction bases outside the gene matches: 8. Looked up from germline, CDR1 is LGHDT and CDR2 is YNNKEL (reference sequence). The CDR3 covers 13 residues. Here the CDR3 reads CASSQDWDRERYF. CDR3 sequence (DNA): TGTGCCAGCAGCCAAGACTGGGACAGAGAGCGGTACTTC.

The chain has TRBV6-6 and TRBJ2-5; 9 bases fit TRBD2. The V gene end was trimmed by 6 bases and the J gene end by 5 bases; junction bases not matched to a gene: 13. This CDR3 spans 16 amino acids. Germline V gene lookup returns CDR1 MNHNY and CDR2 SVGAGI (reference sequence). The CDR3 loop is CASSLASSGGWETQYF. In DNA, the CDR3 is TGTGCCAGCAGCCTAGCGTCGAGCGGGGGGTGGGAGACCCAGTACTTC.